Listed below are T cell receptor beta chains from one sample, sequenced in a study of OX40 agonist ivuxolimab in advanced cancers. TCRdb keeps only in-frame clones here, not all; method: immunoSEQ multiplex PCR. The table includes about 20,000 clones, about 87% detected once. The sequenced sample was CD4+ or CD8+ T cells sorted from blood, obtained in a trial of the OX40 agonist ivuxolimab. The receptor source for this set is an adult with an advanced solid tumor such as melanoma, head and neck, liver or kidney cancer. Each CDR3 is given with its conserved first and last residue. A D gene is named only where the DNA matches it firmly. Clone size is given for some rows only: seen once, a few or many times, or a class if the clone is expanded.

TRBV4-2	-	-	TRBJ1-2	CASSQEWAQIHYGYTF	TGTGCCAGCAGCCAAGAATGGGCCCAGATCCACTATGGCTACACCTTC
TRBV5-1	TRBD2	-	TRBJ2-7	CASSYQTSGRKNSYEQYF	TGCGCCAGCAGCTACCAGACTAGCGGGAGAAAGAACTCTTACGAGCAGTACTTC
TRBV7-3	-	-	TRBJ2-3	CASSLSLGGTDTQYF	TGTGCCAGCAGCTTAAGTTTGGGCGGGACAGATACGCAGTATTTT
TRBV10-1	TRBD2	-	TRBJ2-1	CASSDGTSGNNEQFF	TGCGCCAGCAGTGATGGGACTAGCGGCAACAATGAGCAGTTCTTC
TRBV10-3	TRBD2	-	TRBJ2-7	CAISVAGGLAGGEQYF	TGTGCCATCAGTGTGGCGGGGGGACTAGCGGGAGGTGAGCAGTACTTC
TRBV6-6	-	-	TRBJ1-1	CASSYGGLDTEAFF	TGTGCCAGCAGTTACGGGGGCTTAGACACTGAAGCTTTCTTT
TRBV10-3	-	few	TRBJ2-2	CATSGSGNTGELFF	TGTGCCACCTCGGGGAGCGGCAACACCGGGGAGCTGTTTTTT